These T cell receptor beta chains were read from a single sample in a study of control samples from healthy donors and cancer patients. The protocol was immunoSEQ multiplex PCR, while the TCRdb copy is restricted to in-frame clones and leaves out a portion. The table shows over 100,000 clones, with around 93% occurring only once. Input material: blood. These receptors all stem from a woman in her 50s in good health. Each CDR3 is given with its conserved first and last residue. D genes are given only for firm matches.

.,TRBV6-4,TRBJ1-1,CASSVEAGNTEAFF,TGTGCCAGCAGTGTGGAGGCCGGGAACACTGAAGCTTTCTTT
.,TRBV5-1,TRBJ1-4,CASRRDGNEKLFF,TGCGCCAGCAGAAGGGACGGGAATGAAAAACTGTTTTTT
.,TRBV5-6,TRBJ1-4,CASSLGGNEKLFF,TGTGCCAGCAGCTTGGGGGGTAATGAAAAACTGTTTTTT
.,TRBV5-6,TRBJ2-3,CASSLAGSLAQDTQYF,TGTGCCAGCAGCTTGGCCGGTTCTTTAGCTCAAGATACGCAGTATTTT
TRBD1,TRBV7-8,TRBJ1-2,CASSTGGSNYGYTF,TGTGCCAGCAGTACAGGGGGAAGTAACTATGGCTACACCTTC
.,TRBV7-8,TRBJ1-6,CASSLERTPKGSPLHF,TGTGCCAGCAGCTTAGAAAGGACCCCAAAGGGTTCACCCCTCCACTTT
TRBD1,TRBV19,TRBJ1-5,CASRGIQGQPQHF,TGTGCCAGTAGGGGGATACAGGGGCAGCCCCAGCATTTT
.,TRBV5-1,TRBJ2-7,CASSWGYRGLDEQYF,TGCGCCAGCAGCTGGGGGTATCGGGGTCTCGACGAGCAGTACTTC
TRBD2,TRBV7-6,TRBJ2-7,CASSRTEREGLYEQYF,TGTGCCAGCAGCCGGACAGAGCGGGAGGGCCTATACGAGCAGTACTTC
.,TRBV7-9,TRBJ1-2,CASSPLRRYGYTF,TGTGCCAGCAGTCCTTTGAGGCGCTATGGCTACACCTTC
TRBD2,TRBV29-1,TRBJ2-1,CSVEPSGKPDEQFF,TGCAGCGTTGAGCCTAGCGGGAAGCCGGATGAGCAGTTCTTC